This TCR beta chain was observed in a study of blood T cell repertoires in COVID-19. Study-level information: Sources were T cells, B-cell-depleted T cells, or PBMCs; the material itself was cDNA or gDNA.

Germline V gene lookup returns CDR1 SGHKS and CDR2 YYEKEE (reference sequence). The length of the CDR3 is 15 residues. V was cut by 4 bases and J by 0 bases, with 14 bases left in between. Here immunoSEQ multiplex PCR was the method, and the copy in TCRdb shows in-frame clones only, minus some. The data show fewer than 60,000 clones, approximately 80% seen once. Seattle patient enrollment occurred during active infection, with longitudinal follow-up thereafter. The V call is TRBV5-5, the J call TRBJ2-7; D perhaps matches TRBD2 (6 bases). The TCR originated in a man aged 80 or over with COVID-19, enrolled during active disease. Sequenced input: peripheral blood. The CDR3 loop reads CASSPWGVDSYEQYF. CDR3 nucleotide sequence: TGTGCCAGCAGCCCGTGGGGGGTCGACTCCTACGAGCAGTACTTC.